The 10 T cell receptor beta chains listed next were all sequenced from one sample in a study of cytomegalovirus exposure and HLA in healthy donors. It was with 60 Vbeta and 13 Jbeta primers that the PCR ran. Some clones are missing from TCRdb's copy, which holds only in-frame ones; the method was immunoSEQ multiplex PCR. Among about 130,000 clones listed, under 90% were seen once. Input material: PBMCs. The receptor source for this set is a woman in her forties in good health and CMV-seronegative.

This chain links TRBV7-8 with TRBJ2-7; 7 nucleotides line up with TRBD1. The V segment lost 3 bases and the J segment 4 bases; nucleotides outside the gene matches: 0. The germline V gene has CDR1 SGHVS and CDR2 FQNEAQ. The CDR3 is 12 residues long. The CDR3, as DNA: TGTGCCAGCAGCTTGGGACAGTACGAGCAGTACTTC. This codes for CASSLGQYEQYF.

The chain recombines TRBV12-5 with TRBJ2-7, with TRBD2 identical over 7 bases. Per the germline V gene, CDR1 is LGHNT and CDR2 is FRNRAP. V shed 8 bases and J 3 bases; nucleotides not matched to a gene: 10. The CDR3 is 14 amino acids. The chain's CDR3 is CASRPSGINYEQYF. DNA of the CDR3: TGTGCTAGTCGCCCCAGCGGGATTAACTACGAGCAGTACTTC.

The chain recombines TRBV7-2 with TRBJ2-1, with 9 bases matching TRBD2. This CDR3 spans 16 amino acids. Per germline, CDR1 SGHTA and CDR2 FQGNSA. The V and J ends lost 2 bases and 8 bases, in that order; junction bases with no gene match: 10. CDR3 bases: TGTGCCAGCAGCTTAAGGGGGAATAGCGGGAGTTATGAGCAGTTCTTC. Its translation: CASSLRGNSGSYEQFF.

CDR3 bases: TGTGCCAGCAGTCCCCGGTTGGGGGCGAACGAGCAGTACTTC. Its protein product is CASSPRLGANEQYF. The V call is TRBV27, the J call TRBJ2-7; TRBD1 is a possible D gene (6 bases). Germline loops: CDR1 MNHEY, CDR2 SMNVEV (reference sequence). V lost 5 bases and J lost 5, with 16 bases in between. This CDR3 is 14 amino acids long.

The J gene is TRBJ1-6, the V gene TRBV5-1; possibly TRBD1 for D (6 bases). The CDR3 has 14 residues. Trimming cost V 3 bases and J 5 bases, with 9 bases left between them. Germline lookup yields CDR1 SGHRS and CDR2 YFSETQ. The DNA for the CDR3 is TGCGCCAGCAGCTCCGCAGGGGATAATTCACCCCTCCACTTT. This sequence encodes CASSSAGDNSPLHF.

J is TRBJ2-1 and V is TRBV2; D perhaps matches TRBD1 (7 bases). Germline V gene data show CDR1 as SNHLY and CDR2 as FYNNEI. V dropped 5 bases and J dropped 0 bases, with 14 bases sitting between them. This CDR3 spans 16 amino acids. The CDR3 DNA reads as TGTGCCAGCAGTTCCCCAGGGGGGTCCTCCTACAATGAGCAGTTCTTC. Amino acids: CASSSPGGSSYNEQFF.

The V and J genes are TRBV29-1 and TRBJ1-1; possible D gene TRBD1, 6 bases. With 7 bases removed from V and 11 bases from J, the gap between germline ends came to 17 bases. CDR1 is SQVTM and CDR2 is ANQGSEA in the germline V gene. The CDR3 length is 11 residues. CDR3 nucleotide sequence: TGCAGCGCCGATACAGGGCGAGGGGCTTTCTTT. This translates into CSADTGRGAFF.

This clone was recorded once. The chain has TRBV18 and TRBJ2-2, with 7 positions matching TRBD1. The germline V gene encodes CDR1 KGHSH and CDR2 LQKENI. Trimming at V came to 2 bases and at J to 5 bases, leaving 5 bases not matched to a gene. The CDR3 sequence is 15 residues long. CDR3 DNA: TGTGCCAGCTCACCATGGGACAGCTTGACCGGGGAGCTGTTTTTT. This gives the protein CASSPWDSLTGELFF.

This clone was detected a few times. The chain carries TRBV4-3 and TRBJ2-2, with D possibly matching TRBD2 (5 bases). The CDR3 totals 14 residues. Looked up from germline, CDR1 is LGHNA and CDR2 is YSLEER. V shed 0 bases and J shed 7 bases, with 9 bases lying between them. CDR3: CASSQDRENGELFF. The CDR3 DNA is TGCGCCAGCAGCCAAGATCGGGAAAACGGGGAGCTGTTTTTT.

The CDR3 here is CASSQGAVAGGGETQYF. The CDR3, as DNA: TGCGCCAGCAGCCAAGGGGCAGTAGCGGGGGGAGGAGAGACCCAGTACTTC. This rearrangement joins TRBV4-3 to TRBJ2-5; 10 bases are shared with TRBD2. V shed 1 base, J shed 4 bases, and the junction held 9 bases outside the gene matches. The V gene's germline CDR1 is LGHNA and CDR2 YSLEER. The CDR3 has 17 amino acids.